Listed here are 3 T cell receptor beta chains from one sample, sequenced in a study of blood T cell repertoires in COVID-19. TCRdb's copy holds only in-frame clones and misses some; the assay was immunoSEQ multiplex PCR. The profile shows about 250,000 clones, approximately 86% of them singletons. The specimen was peripheral blood. Receptor source: a woman aged 55-70 years who had recovered from COVID-19.

This clone was seen a handful of times. The chain is built from TRBV5-1 and TRBJ1-4; perhaps TRBD1 as D (6 bases). This CDR3 has 14 amino acids. Germline-derived CDR1 and CDR2 are SGHRS and YFSETQ. Trimming pared 7 bases from V and 8 bases from J, leaving 18 bases between. CDR3 coding DNA: TGCGCCAGCTCGTTAGGACAGCCGGACGAAAAACTGTTTTTT. It translates to CASSLGQPDEKLFF.

A single count supports this clone. Written as DNA, the CDR3 is TGTGCCAGCAGTTTGAGTCTTTACGGACTAGCGGGGGCGAACACAGATACGCAGTATTTT. Encoded protein: CASSLSLYGLAGANTDTQYF. J is TRBJ2-3 and V is TRBV28, with 13 bases identical to TRBD2. CDR3 length: 20 amino acids. Losses at the gene ends were 3 bases for V and 2 bases for J; bases not matched to a gene: 14. Germline CDR1 is MDHEN and CDR2 is SYDVKM.

Here the CDR3 reads CASSVGLALNTGELFF. CDR3 nucleotides: TGTGCCAGCAGCGTAGGGCTAGCGTTGAACACCGGGGAGCTGTTTTTT. This chain links TRBV9 with TRBJ2-2, with D perhaps matching TRBD2 (6 bases). Trimming shortened V by 0 bases and J by 1 base, and 10 bases separated the two germline ends. From germline, CDR1 is SGDLS and CDR2 YYNGEE. The CDR3 length is 16 residues. The full variable domain, with the rest looked up from reference TRBV9 and TRBJ2-2, is DSGVTQTPKHLITATGQRVTLRCSPRSGDLSVYWYQQSLDQGLQFLIQYYNGEERAKGNILERFSAQQFPDLHSELNLSSLELGDSALYFCASSVGLALNTGELFFGEGSRLTVL.